The clone carrying this TCR beta chain was seen a handful of times. Its matching antigen is unknown. Constant-segment primers and 5'RACE yielded cDNA libraries for TCR alpha and TCR beta, each carrying sample barcodes and UMIs. TCRdb re-called the 5' RACE reads through MiXCR, storing one row per CDR3 protein. The sample holds 200,000 to 300,000 distinct CDR3 sequences, 15% seen once. This entry comes from a study of T-cell memory formation after mild COVID-19. Study details: TCR clusters were mostly confined to one donor each. Study-wide results and limits: The pre-infection memory compartment contained some responding clones, suggesting cross-reactive memory joined. Contracting CD4+ clones were located mainly in CM and EM, and CD8+ clones in EMRA.

CDR3 length: 16 amino acids. Per the germline V gene, CDR1 is LGHDT and CDR2 is YNNKEL (reference sequence). V lost 2 bases, J lost 2 bases, and 15 bases lay in between. This TCR was sampled from an adult woman who had mild COVID-19 (a few samples of this study predate the infection). Cell type and time point are not known. The chain has TRBV3-1 and TRBJ2-5; possibly TRBD1 or TRBD2 for D (5 bases each). The sample consisted of PBMCs or a T cell subset sorted from them (not recorded which). CDR3: CASSQQRGALQETQYF. CDR3 coding DNA: TGTGCCAGCAGCCAACAGAGAGGGGCACTACAAGAGACCCAGTACTTC.